Following are 18 T cell receptor beta chains from one sample sequenced in a study of cytomegalovirus exposure and HLA in healthy donors. This PCR relied on a set of 60 Vbeta primers and 13 Jbeta primers. The table came from immunoSEQ multiplex PCR; TCRdb's copy has only in-frame clones and leaves some out. The data hold 100,000 to 150,000 clones, with over 60% observed a single time. The sequencing sample was made of PBMCs. Receptors were obtained from a female donor in good health and CMV-seronegative.

The gene calls are TRBV11-3 and TRBJ2-1; 9 bases are a match to TRBD1. The CDR3 runs 16 residues. The germline gives CDR1 SGHNT, CDR2 YENEEA. Trimming took 1 base from V and 10 from J; bases not matched to a gene: 11. The CDR3 sequence: CASSLGSGTGSQEQFF. The CDR3 DNA follows: TGTGCCAGCAGCTTAGGCTCCGGGACAGGGTCACAGGAGCAGTTCTTC.

On this clone itself: The junction shows a germline mismatch at one end, possibly a read error. The genes are TRBV7-9 and TRBJ2-5; 8 nucleotides match TRBD2. Germline CDR1 reads SEHNR; CDR2 reads FQNEAQ (reference sequence). CDR3 length: 16 residues. CDR3 DNA: TGTTCCAGCAGCTTAGAGGGAGGGCTAGCGGGAGAGACCCAGTACTTC. Residues: CSSSLEGGLAGETQYF. Full variable domain (outside the CDR3, taken from reference TRBV7-9 and TRBJ2-5): DTGVSQNPRHKITKRGQNVTFRCDPISEHNRLYWYRQTLGQGPEFLTYFQNEAQLEKSRLLSDRFSAERPKGSFSTLEIQRTEQGDSAMYLCSSSLEGGLAGETQYFGPGTRLLVL.

The rearrangement uses TRBV11-2 and TRBJ2-1, with 9 nucleotides matching TRBD2. Germline loops: CDR1 SGHAT, CDR2 FQNNGV. The CDR3 length is 17 residues. With 3 bases clipped from V and 7 bases from J, the junction kept 13 bases outside the gene matches. The CDR3 spells CASSFQATGGGGNEQFF. Written as DNA, the CDR3 is TGTGCCAGCAGCTTCCAAGCCACGGGCGGGGGGGGGAATGAGCAGTTCTTC.

The chain uses TRBV28 and TRBJ1-5; possibly TRBD1 for D (5 bases). Per the germline V gene, CDR1 is MDHEN and CDR2 is SYDVKM. The CDR3 runs 15 residues. Trimming removed 6 bases at V and 7 bases at J, with 19 bases between. The CDR3 nucleotides are TGTGCCAGCAGGGCCGAGGGGACTCGGGTGCAGCCCCAGCATTTT. Protein product: CASRAEGTRVQPQHF. The entire variable domain, with the rest obtained from reference TRBV28 and TRBJ1-5, is as follows: DVKVTQSSRYLVKRTGEKVFLECVQDMDHENMFWYRQDPGLGLRLIYFSYDVKMKEKGDIPEGYSVSREKKERFSLILESASTNQTSMYLCASRAEGTRVQPQHFGDGTRLSIL.

The chain couples TRBV4-1 to TRBJ1-2; 9 bases map to TRBD1. CDR1 is MGHRA, CDR2 YSYEKL, per germline. The V and J ends lost 2 bases and 6 bases, in that order; junction bases with no gene match: 16. The CDR3 has 18 residues. The CDR3 reads CASSQPGTGSKGRNGYTF. The CDR3 nucleotides are TGCGCCAGCAGCCAACCCGGGACAGGGTCCAAAGGTCGGAATGGCTACACCTTC.

The chain joins TRBV6-5 to TRBJ2-7; 11 nucleotides match TRBD2. Germline trimming cut 5 bases from V and 6 bases from J; bases unmatched to any gene: 9. Germline V gene lookup returns CDR1 MNHEY and CDR2 SVGAGI. CDR3 length: 15 amino acids. Here the CDR3 reads CASSNSGRGGGEQYF. CDR3 in DNA: TGTGCCAGCAGTAATAGCGGGAGGGGGGGTGGCGAGCAGTACTTC.

The V gene is TRBV29-1, the J gene TRBJ2-3, with TRBD2 matching over 8 bases. V was pared by 4 bases and J by 1 base, with 4 bases of the junction left unmatched. The CDR3 spans 14 residues. Germline V gives CDR1 SQVTM, CDR2 ANQGSEA. Here the CDR3 reads CSVVSRGGTDTQYF. In DNA, the CDR3 is TGCAGCGTTGTGTCGCGGGGGGGCACAGATACGCAGTATTTT.

The table lists this clone with a few counts. This chain uses TRBV28 with TRBJ2-5; 7 bases match TRBD1. CDR3 length equals 16 residues. Germline values: CDR1 MDHEN, CDR2 SYDVKM. V gave up 7 bases and J gave up 2 bases; unmatched junction bases: 13. The CDR3 here is CASKGAPGREQETQYF. Written as DNA, the CDR3 is TGTGCCAGCAAGGGGGCGCCCGGACGAGAGCAAGAGACCCAGTACTTC.

In this sample, this clone turned up a few times. J is TRBJ1-6 and V is TRBV19; maybe TRBD1 (5 bases). Trimming shortened V by 5 bases and J by 1 base, and 15 bases separated the two germline ends. The germline gives CDR1 LNHDA, CDR2 SQIVND (reference sequence). This CDR3 is built from 17 residues. CDR3 DNA sequence: TGTGCCAGTAGTGGAGCGGGACGGAATTCCTATAATTCACCCCTCCACTTT. Translation: CASSGAGRNSYNSPLHF.

This chain links TRBV4-1 with TRBJ2-1; TRBD2 agrees at 8 bases. This CDR3 is 13 amino acids long. V gave up 4 bases and J gave up 6 bases; unmatched junction bases: 2. CDR1 is MGHRA and CDR2 is YSYEKL in the germline V gene. The CDR3 nucleotides are TGCGCCAGCAGCCGGACTAGCCCCAATGAGCAGTTCTTC. This encodes CASSRTSPNEQFF.

This clone was recorded a few times. CDR3 amino acids: CASSLGGVYEQYF. The CDR3 DNA is TGTGCCAGCAGCTTAGGCGGGGTCTACGAGCAGTACTTC. The gene calls are TRBV11-2 and TRBJ2-7; maybe TRBD2 (6 bases). The germline V gene has CDR1 SGHAT and CDR2 FQNNGV. Between the trimmed V and J ends, which lost 1 base and 3 bases, there was a span of 7 bases. The CDR3 is 13 amino acids.

This chain uses TRBV10-3 with TRBJ1-1; D is possibly TRBD1 (5 bases). Per germline, CDR1 ENHRY and CDR2 SYGVKD. The CDR3 is 15 residues long. The V end lost 6 bases, the J end lost 5 bases, and 19 bases lay between the germline ends. Here the CDR3 DNA reads TGTGCCATCAGCGCAGGGAGGAGCGCCACAACTGAAGCTTTCTTT. Translating it yields CAISAGRSATTEAFF.

This clone has a handful of counts. The gene calls are TRBV27 and TRBJ1-1, with D perhaps TRBD1 (5 bases). V was trimmed by 0 bases and J by 3 bases, leaving 14 bases between them. Germline-derived CDR1 and CDR2 are MNHEY and SMNVEV (reference sequence). The length of the CDR3 is 16 residues. The CDR3 DNA sequence: TGTGCCAGCAGTTTATCGGGGCGGAAGACCCACACTGAAGCTTTCTTT. This gives the protein CASSLSGRKTHTEAFF.

V is TRBV5-1 and J is TRBJ2-5; no definite D call. Germline CDR1 reads SGHRS; CDR2 reads YFSETQ. The CDR3 length is 12 residues. V was trimmed by 0 bases and J by 5 bases, leaving 5 bases between them. CDR3 region: CASSLASETQYF. The CDR3 DNA reads as TGCGCCAGCAGCTTGGCCAGTGAGACCCAGTACTTC. Full variable domain (rest looked up from reference TRBV5-1 and TRBJ2-5): KAGVTQTPRYLIKTRGQQVTLSCSPISGHRSVSWYQQTPGQGLQFLFEYFSETQRNKGNFPGRFSGRQFSNSRSEMNVSTLELGDSALYLCASSLASETQYFGPGTRLLVL.

The rearrangement joins TRBV6-1 to TRBJ1-2; the D gene is possibly TRBD1 (5 bases). V was clipped by 1 base and J by 7 bases, with 10 bases between them. Germline loops: CDR1 MNHNS, CDR2 SASEGT. The CDR3 is 13 residues long. DNA for the CDR3: TGTGCCAGCAGTGAAGAGAGAACAGGTGGCTACACCTTC. This translates into CASSEERTGGYTF.

The gene calls are TRBV27 and TRBJ2-7; D is perhaps TRBD2 (7 bases). V was cut by 5 bases and J by 4 bases, with 21 bases left in between. CDR1 MNHEY and CDR2 SMNVEV come from the germline V gene (reference sequence). The CDR3 loop spans 16 amino acids. The CDR3 reads CASSLLPRGLQYEQYF. DNA of the CDR3: TGTGCCAGCAGTCTCCTCCCCAGGGGACTACAGTACGAGCAGTACTTC.

Written as DNA, the CDR3 is TGCGCCAGCAGCCTAGCGGGACAGGGGGCAGATACGCAGTATTTT. Amino acid sequence: CASSLAGQGADTQYF. The chain recombines TRBV5-1 with TRBJ2-3; 11 nucleotides match TRBD1. Germline CDR1 is SGHRS and CDR2 is YFSETQ. This CDR3 comprises 15 residues. V lost 4 bases, J lost 4 bases, and 5 bases stayed unmatched.

V usage is TRBV19 and J usage is TRBJ1-6, with D maybe TRBD1 (6 bases). Trimming cost V 3 bases and J 5 bases, with 23 bases left between them. The CDR3 is 19 amino acids. Germline V gives CDR1 LNHDA, CDR2 SQIVND (reference sequence). This chain's CDR3 is CASSIPRGTAHYDNSPLHF. The CDR3 DNA reads as TGTGCCAGTAGTATTCCCAGGGGAACAGCGCATTACGATAATTCACCCCTCCACTTT.